This passage covers 11 T cell receptor beta chains from one sample sequenced in a study of cytomegalovirus exposure and HLA in healthy donors (TCRdb year 2017). Preparation of the library involved the immunoSEQ multiplex PCR assay. The multiplex PCR relied on a mix of 60 forward primers for TCR Vbeta segments and 13 reverse primers for TCR Jbeta segments. TCRdb mirrors the immuneACCESS table, restricted to in-frame sequences. Some clones are absent from its copies; in checked studies, under half trace to an unresolved V gene, and the reason for the others is unknown. Present in this sample are 150,000 to 180,000 clones, around 70% of which were seen just once. The ten largest make up roughly 2.2% of the sample. The sample comprised PBMCs. These receptors came from a man in his thirties or forties in good health and CMV-seronegative.

This chain uses TRBV2 with TRBJ2-2; 9 bases fit TRBD2. CDR3 length equals 16 residues. Germline V gene sequence: CDR1 SNHLY, CDR2 FYNNEI. With V trimmed by 4 bases and J by 2 bases, 5 bases remained unmatched. CDR3 sequence: CASSGGGARNTGELFF. CDR3 nucleotide sequence: TGTGCCAGCAGTGGCGGGGGGGCGAGAAACACCGGGGAGCTGTTTTTT. The full variable domain, with the rest looked up from reference TRBV2 and TRBJ2-2, is EPEVTQTPSHQVTQMGQEVILRCVPISNHLYFYWYRQILGQKVEFLVSFYNNEISEKSEIFDDQFSVERPDGSNFTLKIRSTKLEDSAMYFCASSGGGARNTGELFFGEGSRLTVL.

The chain combines TRBV19 with TRBJ2-2; possibly TRBD1 for D (5 bases). V gave up 6 bases and J gave up 2 bases, with 10 bases separating them. This CDR3 has 14 residues. Germline V CDR1 and CDR2: LNHDA, SQIVND (reference sequence). CDR3 sequence: CASSFRANTGELFF. The CDR3 nucleotides are TGTGCCAGTAGCTTCAGGGCCAACACCGGGGAGCTGTTTTTT.

This clone was observed a few times. The chain combines TRBV5-1 with TRBJ2-1, with 8 bases aligning to TRBD2. Germline CDR1 is SGHRS and CDR2 is YFSETQ. CDR3 length equals 15 residues. The junction had 10 bases not matched to a gene; V was cut back by 7 bases and J by 4 bases. The CDR3 DNA sequence: TGCGCCAGCGCCGGCCAGGCGGGGGGTTACAATGAGCAGTTCTTC. This encodes CASAGQAGGYNEQFF.

The chain uses TRBV27 and TRBJ2-1, with D tentatively TRBD1 (6 bases). This CDR3 is built from 15 residues. V lost 4 bases and J lost 2, with 12 bases in between. From germline, CDR1 is MNHEY and CDR2 SMNVEV (reference sequence). The CDR3 loop is CASSSTGTTYNEQFF. Here the CDR3 DNA reads TGTGCCAGCAGTTCGACCGGGACAACCTACAATGAGCAGTTCTTC.

This sequence joins TRBV2 and TRBJ2-3, with D unclear. Trimming took 7 bases from V and 0 from J, leaving 14 bases between them. CDR1 and CDR2 from the germline V gene are SNHLY and FYNNEI. This CDR3 has 15 residues. For the CDR3, the DNA is TGTGCCAGCACCTTACTACCCACTAGCACAGATACGCAGTATTTT. It is translated as CASTLLPTSTDTQYF.

CDR3 bases: TGTGCCAGCAGTGCCGTGCTAAACACTGAAGCTTTCTTT. Its protein is CASSAVLNTEAFF. V is TRBV6-4 and J is TRBJ1-1, with D hard to call. V was shortened by 4 bases and J by 2 bases, with 8 bases between the two germline ends. The CDR3 consists of 13 residues. The germline gives CDR1 MRHNA, CDR2 SNTAGT.

This chain links TRBV28 with TRBJ1-2, with D possibly being TRBD1 (5 bases). The germline V gene encodes CDR1 MDHEN and CDR2 SYDVKM. V lost 1 base and J 3 bases, leaving 15 bases between the germline ends. The length of the CDR3 is 16 residues. CDR3 residues: CASSLYSAGRYYGYTF. The CDR3 DNA is TGTGCCAGCAGTTTATACTCGGCGGGACGGTACTATGGCTACACCTTC.

Details on this clone: Different DNA sequences within this sample yield the same CDR3. The gene calls are TRBV6-1 and TRBJ2-7; 8 nucleotides line up with TRBD1. The trim removed 2 bases at V and 0 bases at J, leaving 3 bases unmatched. The germline gives CDR1 MNHNS, CDR2 SASEGT. The CDR3 is made up of 15 amino acids. Here the CDR3 reads CASSELGTGSYEQYF. The CDR3 DNA sequence: TGTGCCAGCAGTGAATTGGGGACAGGCTCCTACGAGCAGTACTTC.

The V call is TRBV6-6, the J call TRBJ2-1; 12 bases align to TRBD2. This CDR3 contains 13 residues. Germline V gives CDR1 MNHNY, CDR2 SVGAGI (reference sequence). V lost 6 bases, J lost 9 bases, and 3 bases stayed unmatched. CDR3 DNA: TGTGCCAGCAGGACTAGCGGGGGAACTGAGCAGTTCTTC. Its protein is CASRTSGGTEQFF.

Notes on this clone: One end of the junction fails to match germline, which may point to a read error. This chain links TRBV6-5 with TRBJ1-6; D gene ambiguous. CDR1 and CDR2 (germline): MNHEY, SVGAGI. The CDR3 runs to 16 residues. The CDR3: CASSYSNGGVNSPLNF. The CDR3, as DNA: TGTGCCAGCAGTTACTCGAACGGCGGAGTCAATTCACCCCTCAACTTT.

This chain joins TRBV28 and TRBJ2-5; D perhaps matches TRBD2 (7 bases). The CDR3 spans 16 residues. The V gene lost 1 base and the J gene lost 5 bases, with 17 bases spanning the gap. CDR1 is MDHEN and CDR2 is SYDVKM in the germline V gene. CDR3 loop: CASSLYRGAGWETQYF. CDR3 bases: TGTGCCAGCAGTTTATACCGGGGGGCAGGGTGGGAGACCCAGTACTTC.